Following are 28 T cell receptor beta chains from one sample sequenced in a study of blood T cell repertoires in COVID-19. Sequencing was performed with immunoSEQ multiplex PCR; in TCRdb, only in-frame clones are kept and a portion is missing. This sample carries around 73,000 clones, over 60% of them seen once, and the ten largest clones take under 2.5%. Sequenced sample: peripheral blood. Source of these receptors: a man aged 65 to 79 with COVID-19, enrolled during active disease.

The V gene is TRBV6-5, the J gene TRBJ1-1, with 7 bases aligning to TRBD1. Germline V lookup: CDR1 MNHEY, CDR2 SVGAGI. With 4 bases clipped from V and 5 bases from J, the junction kept 1 base outside the gene matches. This CDR3 region has 12 residues. For the CDR3, the DNA is TGTGCCAGCAGTTCCAGGGGGACTGAAGCTTTCTTT. Translating it yields CASSSRGTEAFF.

V and J are TRBV7-9 and TRBJ1-4, with a tentative D call TRBD1 (6 bases). Trimming took 1 base from V and 7 from J, leaving 13 bases between them. There are 15 residues in the CDR3. Germline loops: CDR1 SEHNR, CDR2 FQNEAQ (reference sequence). CDR3 region: CASSLDRVKREKLFF. In nucleotides, the CDR3 is TGTGCCAGCAGCTTAGACAGGGTCAAGCGTGAAAAACTGTTTTTT.

Here the CDR3 DNA reads TGTGCCAGTAGGCGGAACCCGAACACTGAAGCTTTCTTT. This sequence encodes CASRRNPNTEAFF. The chain couples TRBV19 to TRBJ1-1, with D unresolved. The ends were cut back, 6 bases at V and 1 base at J, with 9 bases in the middle. Germline CDR1 is LNHDA and CDR2 is SQIVND (reference sequence). The CDR3 has 13 residues.

This chain links TRBV4-2 with TRBJ1-4; D unresolved. The CDR3 is made up of 12 amino acids. The V gene's germline CDR1 is LGHNA and CDR2 YNFKEQ. Deletions cut 3 bases from V and 6 bases from J, with 5 bases between. This CDR3 reads CASSQRDEKLFF. The CDR3 nucleotides read TGTGCCAGCAGCCAGAGGGATGAAAAACTGTTTTTT.

V and J are TRBV2 and TRBJ2-2, with D perhaps matching TRBD1 (6 bases). Germline V gene sequence: CDR1 SNHLY, CDR2 FYNNEI. The CDR3 is made up of 13 amino acids. V shed 4 bases and J shed 6 bases, with 9 bases lying between them. CDR3: CASSGTGPGELFF. The CDR3 nucleotides read TGTGCCAGCAGTGGAACAGGGCCCGGGGAGCTGTTTTTT.

This clone turned up a few times. The J gene is TRBJ2-1, the V gene TRBV19, with 12 bases matching TRBD1. Unmatched junction bases numbered 6, after V lost 9 bases and J lost 9 bases. Germline assignment: CDR1 LNHDA and CDR2 SQIVND (reference sequence). The CDR3 length is 13 residues. The CDR3 sequence: CASRDRGQGEQFF. CDR3 nucleotide sequence: TGTGCCAGCCGGGACAGGGGGCAAGGTGAGCAGTTCTTC.

This clone is deemed medium-sized. The gene calls are TRBV4-2 and TRBJ1-2, with D uncertain. Germline CDR1 LGHNA, CDR2 YNFKEQ. V lost 1 base, J lost 0 bases, and 9 bases lay in between. This CDR3 spans 15 amino acids. The CDR3 is CASSQVGGANYGYTF. The CDR3 DNA sequence: TGTGCCAGCAGCCAAGTCGGCGGAGCTAACTATGGCTACACCTTC.

The CDR3 DNA follows: TGTGCCAGCAGTCTCGGGTTGGAGACCCAGTACTTC. Translating gives CASSLGLETQYF. The J gene is TRBJ2-5, the V gene TRBV6-2 or TRBV6-3; no firm D call. Germline CDR1 reads MNHEY; CDR2 reads SVGEGT. V lost 5 bases and J 5 bases, leaving 9 bases between the germline ends. The CDR3 runs 12 residues.

There are a few counts of this clone. The rearrangement joins TRBV9 to TRBJ1-1, with 7 bases matching TRBD1. Germline V gives CDR1 SGDLS, CDR2 YYNGEE. The CDR3 spans 14 residues. V dropped 4 bases and J dropped 6; count of bases not matched to a gene: 9. The CDR3: CASSPRQGLAEAFF. The CDR3 DNA is TGTGCCAGCAGCCCCCGACAGGGTCTCGCTGAAGCTTTCTTT.

This clone was seen once. The chain carries TRBV3-1 (or the pseudogene TRBV3-2) and TRBJ1-3; D is unresolved. Trimming pared 4 bases from V and 2 bases from J, leaving 12 bases between. This CDR3 contains 15 residues. Germline values: CDR1 LGHDT, CDR2 YNNKEL (reference sequence). The CDR3 reads CASSLRGRAGNTIYF. DNA of the CDR3: TGTGCCAGCAGCCTCCGAGGGAGGGCTGGAAACACCATATATTTT.

The chain uses TRBV11-2 and TRBJ1-2; a weak D match, TRBD1 (5 bases). Germline-derived CDR1 and CDR2 are SGHAT and FQNNGV. The V end lost 2 bases, the J end lost 7 bases, and 20 bases lay between the germline ends. The CDR3 sequence is 16 residues long. As DNA, the CDR3 is TGTGCCAGCAGCTTACACACGATTCAGGGAATGGGTGGCTACACCTTC. This encodes CASSLHTIQGMGGYTF.

The sample holds a few counts of this clone. The chain uses TRBV9 and TRBJ1-2; D uncertain. The germline gives CDR1 SGDLS, CDR2 YYNGEE. With 3 bases removed from V and 1 base from J, the gap between germline ends came to 10 bases. CDR3 length equals 14 residues. The CDR3 protein is CASSAGRGNYGYTF. DNA of the CDR3: TGTGCCAGCAGCGCCGGACGGGGTAACTATGGCTACACCTTC.

The chain couples TRBV21-1 to TRBJ1-1; the D call TRBD1 from the table was never checked on the DNA. TRBV21-1 corresponds to a pseudogene. The CDR3 has 14 amino acids. This CDR3 reads CASSKGQGGTEAFF. For the CDR3, the DNA is TGTGCCAGCAGCAAAGGGCAGGGGGGAACTGAAGCTTTCTTT.

In this sample, this clone turned up a few times. Other nucleotide sequences in the sample specify the same CDR3. The chain recombines TRBV27 with TRBJ2-7; D unresolved. The CDR3 loop spans 13 amino acids. The germline gives CDR1 MNHEY, CDR2 SMNVEV (reference sequence). Trimming removed 5 bases from V and 3 bases from J, with 11 bases in between. Here the CDR3 reads CASSLTEFYEQYF. CDR3 nucleotides: TGTGCCAGCAGTCTAACCGAATTCTACGAGCAGTACTTC.

This clone has a handful of counts. The rearrangement joins TRBV9 to TRBJ2-7, with 13 bases aligning to TRBD2. After removal of 4 bases from V and 0 bases from J, the junction contained 4 bases not matched to a gene. Germline values: CDR1 SGDLS, CDR2 YYNGEE. The CDR3 sequence is 16 residues long. Here the CDR3 DNA reads TGTGCCAGCAGCCTGGGACTAGCGGGACACTCCTACGAGCAGTACTTC. Translating it yields CASSLGLAGHSYEQYF.

The V gene is TRBV4-2, the J gene TRBJ1-6, with TRBD1 identical over 7 bases. This CDR3 is built from 15 residues. Germline V CDR1 and CDR2: LGHNA, YNFKEQ. J was trimmed by 8 bases and V by 2 bases; bases with no gene match: 6. The CDR3 DNA reads as TGTGCCAGCAGCCAACAGACAGGGACCGATTCACCCCTCCACTTT. Translation gives CASSQQTGTDSPLHF.

The chain links TRBV28 to TRBJ1-2; D is ambiguous. The CDR3 is 13 residues long. V dropped 6 bases and J dropped 8 bases, with 16 bases sitting between them. Germline V CDR1 and CDR2: MDHEN, SYDVKM. The CDR3 sequence: CASSLGLLGGYTF. The DNA of the CDR3 is TGTGCCAGCAGCCTGGGCCTACTTGGAGGCTACACCTTC.

The V gene is TRBV18, the J gene TRBJ1-4; TRBD1 aligns across 10 bases. Trimming cost V 3 bases and J 2 bases; bases outside gene matches: 0. This CDR3 region has 15 residues. Germline CDR1 KGHSH, CDR2 LQKENI. CDR3 nucleotides: TGTGCCAGCTCACCGGGACAGGGGACTAATGAAAAACTGTTTTTT. Its translation is CASSPGQGTNEKLFF. Full variable domain (outside the CDR3, taken from reference TRBV18 and TRBJ1-4): NAGVMQNPRHLVRRRGQEARLRCSPMKGHSHVYWYRQLPEEGLKFMVYLQKENIIDESGMPKERFSAEFPKEGPSILRIQQVVRGDSAAYFCASSPGQGTNEKLFFGSGTQLSVL.

The chain joins TRBV4-3 to TRBJ2-7, with D hard to call. The V and J ends lost 0 bases and 2 bases respectively, with 11 bases between them. The CDR3 is 15 residues long. Germline CDR1 is LGHNA and CDR2 is YSLEER. The CDR3 loop reads CASSQDHGGTYEQYF. The CDR3 nucleotides read TGCGCCAGCAGCCAAGATCACGGCGGAACCTACGAGCAGTACTTC.

The chain carries TRBV25-1 and TRBJ2-1; 7 bases match TRBD1. Germline lookup yields CDR1 MGHDK and CDR2 SYGVNS. J gave up 6 bases and V 3 bases, and 8 bases lay outside the gene matches. The CDR3 contains 15 residues. CDR3 DNA sequence: TGTGCCAGCAGTGAGCCCGGGACAGAGTTCAATGAGCAGTTCTTC. This encodes CASSEPGTEFNEQFF.

The chain links TRBV5-8 to TRBJ2-2; a possible D gene is TRBD2 (5 bases). This CDR3 has 14 amino acids. Trimming removed 3 bases from V and 11 bases from J, with 17 bases in between. Germline V gene sequence: CDR1 SGHTS, CDR2 YDEGEE. The CDR3 DNA follows: TGTGCCAGCAGCTCGGGCCGGGGAAGGCGAGAGCTGTTTTTT. This translates into CASSSGRGRRELFF.

The chain employs TRBV5-6 and TRBJ1-1; D is ambiguous. This CDR3 region has 13 residues. CDR1 is SGHDT, CDR2 YYEEEE, per germline. With 0 bases removed from V and 6 bases from J, the gap between germline ends came to 9 bases. The CDR3 loop is CASSLAGAAEAFF. The CDR3 DNA follows: TGTGCCAGCAGCTTGGCGGGTGCGGCTGAAGCTTTCTTT.

The genes are TRBV6-5 and TRBJ1-2; D is unclear. V was trimmed by 5 bases and J by 7 bases, leaving 14 bases between them. The germline V gene encodes CDR1 MNHEY and CDR2 SVGAGI. This CDR3 comprises 13 residues. The DNA of the CDR3 is TGTGCCAGCAGTCGTTCGGGGATCGGTGGCTACACCTTC. Its translation: CASSRSGIGGYTF.

The chain combines TRBV5-1 with TRBJ2-7; a weak D match, TRBD1 (6 bases). Germline values: CDR1 SGHRS, CDR2 YFSETQ. The CDR3 spans 15 residues. V was clipped by 4 bases and J by 5 bases, with 19 bases between them. CDR3 in DNA: TGCGCCAGCAGCCCGCAGGGACACGAAATGGACGAGCAGTACTTC. It is translated as CASSPQGHEMDEQYF.

This chain uses TRBV4-2 with TRBJ2-6; 7 bases are a match to TRBD2. This CDR3 has 16 amino acids. The germline CDR1 and CDR2 sequences are LGHNA and YNFKEQ. Trimming removed 4 bases from V and 5 bases from J; junction bases left unmatched: 8. DNA for the CDR3: TGTGCCAGCAGCCTATCGGGACTACAGAGGGCCAACGTCCTGACTTTC. Translating it yields CASSLSGLQRANVLTF.

This chain uses TRBV5-4 with TRBJ1-5, with TRBD1 matching 8 bases. From germline, CDR1 is SGHNT and CDR2 YYREEE (reference sequence). This CDR3 is 17 amino acids long. After removal of 2 bases from V and 4 bases from J, the junction contained 11 bases not matched to a gene. This CDR3 reads CASSFQGARDTNQPQHF. The CDR3 nucleotides are TGTGCCAGCAGCTTTCAGGGGGCCAGAGATACGAATCAGCCCCAGCATTTT.

This clone occurred once. V usage is TRBV4-2 and J usage is TRBJ1-6; 10 bases line up with TRBD1. V shed 1 base, J shed 10 bases, and the junction held 7 bases outside the gene matches. The germline CDR1 and CDR2 sequences are LGHNA and YNFKEQ. The CDR3 consists of 16 residues. CDR3 nucleotides: TGTGCCAGCAGCCAAGTGACTGGACAGGGGGTATCACCCCTCCACTTT. Translation gives CASSQVTGQGVSPLHF.

This clone showed up many times. The gene calls are TRBV30 and TRBJ1-2; unclear D gene. The CDR3 totals 14 residues. Trimming removed 0 bases at V and 0 bases at J, with 8 bases between. The germline gives CDR1 GTSNPN, CDR2 SVGIG (reference sequence). Here the CDR3 reads CAWSVTRTNYGYTF. In DNA, the CDR3 is TGTGCCTGGAGTGTTACCAGGACTAACTATGGCTACACCTTC.